This T cell receptor beta chain was documented in a study of T cell changes during pregnancy in multiple sclerosis. This CDR3 contains 14 residues. The V end was cut by 10 bases, the J end by 7 bases, with 17 bases between. Germline loops: CDR1 MNHNS, CDR2 SASEGT. The method was immunoSEQ multiplex PCR; TCRdb's version includes in-frame clones alone and lacks a portion of them. The sample includes roughly 83,000 clones, around 90% of them seen just once. This receptor was obtained from a female donor in good health, serving as a control in a pregnancy study. Some clones in this sample may be carry-over from other donors' samples. The gene calls are TRBV6-1 and TRBJ1-6, with D maybe TRBD1 (6 bases). This specimen was PBMCs, taken in the first trimester of pregnancy. CDR3 region: CAIKAGERNSPLHF. CDR3 DNA: TGTGCCATAAAGGCAGGGGAGAGGAATTCACCCCTCCACTTT.